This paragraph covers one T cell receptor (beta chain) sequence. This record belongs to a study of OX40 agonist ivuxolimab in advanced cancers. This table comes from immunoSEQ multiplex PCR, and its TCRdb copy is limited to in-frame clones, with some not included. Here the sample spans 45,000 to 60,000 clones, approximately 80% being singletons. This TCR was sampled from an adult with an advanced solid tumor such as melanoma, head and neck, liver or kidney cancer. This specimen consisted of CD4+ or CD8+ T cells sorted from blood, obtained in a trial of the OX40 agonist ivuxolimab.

The chain's CDR3 is CASSVPGQGPEKLFF. DNA for the CDR3: TGTGCCAGTAGTGTTCCGGGACAGGGCCCGGAAAAACTGTTTTTT. The V call is TRBV19, the J call TRBJ1-4, with 9 bases lining up with TRBD1. Germline V gene lookup returns CDR1 LNHDA and CDR2 SQIVND (reference sequence). Unmatched junction bases numbered 9, after V lost 5 bases and J lost 8 bases. This CDR3 is built from 15 residues.